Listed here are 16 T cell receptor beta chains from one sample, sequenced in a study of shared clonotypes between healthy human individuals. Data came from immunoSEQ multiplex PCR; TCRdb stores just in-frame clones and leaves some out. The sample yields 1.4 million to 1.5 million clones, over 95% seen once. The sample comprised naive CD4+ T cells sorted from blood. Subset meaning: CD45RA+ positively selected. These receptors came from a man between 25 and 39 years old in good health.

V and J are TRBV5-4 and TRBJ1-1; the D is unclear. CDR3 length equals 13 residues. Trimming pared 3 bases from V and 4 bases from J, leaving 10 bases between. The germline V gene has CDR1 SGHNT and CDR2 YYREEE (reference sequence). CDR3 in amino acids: CASSYVVGTEAFF. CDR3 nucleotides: TGTGCCAGCAGCTACGTCGTGGGCACTGAAGCTTTCTTT.

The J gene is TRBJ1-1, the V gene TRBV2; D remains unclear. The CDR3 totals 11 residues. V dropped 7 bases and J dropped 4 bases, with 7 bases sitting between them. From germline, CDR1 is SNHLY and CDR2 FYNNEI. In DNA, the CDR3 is TGTGCCAGCACCTTTACCACTGAAGCTTTCTTT. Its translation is CASTFTTEAFF.

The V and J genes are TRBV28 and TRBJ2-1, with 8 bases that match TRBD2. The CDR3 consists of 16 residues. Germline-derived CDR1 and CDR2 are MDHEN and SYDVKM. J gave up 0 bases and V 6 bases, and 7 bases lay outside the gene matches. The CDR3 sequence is CASSSRGTSSYNEQFF. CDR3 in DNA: TGTGCCAGCAGCTCGCGGGGGACTAGCTCCTACAATGAGCAGTTCTTC.

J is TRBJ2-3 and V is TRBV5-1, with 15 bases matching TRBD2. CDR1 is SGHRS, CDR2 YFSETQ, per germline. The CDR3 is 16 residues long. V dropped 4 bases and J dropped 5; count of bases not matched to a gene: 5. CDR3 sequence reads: CASSEGLAGGIDTQYF. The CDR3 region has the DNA TGCGCCAGCAGCGAGGGACTAGCGGGAGGAATAGATACGCAGTATTTT.

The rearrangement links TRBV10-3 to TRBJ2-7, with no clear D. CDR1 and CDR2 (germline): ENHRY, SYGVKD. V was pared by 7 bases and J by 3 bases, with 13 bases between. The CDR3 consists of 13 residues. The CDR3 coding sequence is TGTGCCATCACCCCGGGCCTCAACTACGAGCAGTACTTC. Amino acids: CAITPGLNYEQYF.

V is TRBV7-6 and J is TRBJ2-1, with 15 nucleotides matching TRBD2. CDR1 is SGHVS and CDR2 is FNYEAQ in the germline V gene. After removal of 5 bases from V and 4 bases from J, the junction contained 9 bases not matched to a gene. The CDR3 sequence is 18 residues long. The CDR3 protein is CASSRPGTSGRTYNEQFF. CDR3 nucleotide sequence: TGTGCCAGCAGCCGCCCCGGGACTAGCGGGAGGACTTACAATGAGCAGTTCTTC.

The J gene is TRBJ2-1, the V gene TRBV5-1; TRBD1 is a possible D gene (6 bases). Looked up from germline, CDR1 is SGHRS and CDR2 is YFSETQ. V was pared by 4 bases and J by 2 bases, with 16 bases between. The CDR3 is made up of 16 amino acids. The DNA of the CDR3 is TGCGCCAGCAGCCAGGGGCCCGCCCAGCCCTACAATGAGCAGTTCTTC. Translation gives CASSQGPAQPYNEQFF.

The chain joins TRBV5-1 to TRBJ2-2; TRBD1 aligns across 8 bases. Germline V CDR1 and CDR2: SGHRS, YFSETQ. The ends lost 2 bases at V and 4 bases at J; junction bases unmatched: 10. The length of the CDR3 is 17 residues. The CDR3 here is CASSLFKGTGFTGELFF. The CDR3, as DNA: TGCGCCAGCAGCTTATTTAAAGGGACAGGTTTCACCGGGGAGCTGTTTTTT. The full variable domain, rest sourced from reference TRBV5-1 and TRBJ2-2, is KAGVTQTPRYLIKTRGQQVTLSCSPISGHRSVSWYQQTPGQGLQFLFEYFSETQRNKGNFPGRFSGRQFSNSRSEMNVSTLELGDSALYLCASSLFKGTGFTGELFFGEGSRLTVL.

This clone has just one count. In DNA, the CDR3 is TGTGCCAGCAGCTTAACACAGGGGAGGGGAGAGACCCAGTACTTC. Its protein product is CASSLTQGRGETQYF. The chain carries TRBV7-9 and TRBJ2-5; D tentatively fits TRBD1 or TRBD2 (7 bases each). Germline CDR1 is SEHNR and CDR2 is FQNEAQ (reference sequence). The CDR3 is 15 amino acids. Trimming cost V 2 bases and J 4 bases, with 14 bases left between them.

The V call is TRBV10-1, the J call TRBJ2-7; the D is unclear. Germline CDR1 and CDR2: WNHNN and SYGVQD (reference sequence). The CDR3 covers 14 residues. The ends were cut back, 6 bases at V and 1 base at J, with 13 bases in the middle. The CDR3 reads CASRRDLYSYEQYF. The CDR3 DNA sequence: TGCGCCAGCAGACGTGACCTATATTCCTACGAGCAGTACTTC.

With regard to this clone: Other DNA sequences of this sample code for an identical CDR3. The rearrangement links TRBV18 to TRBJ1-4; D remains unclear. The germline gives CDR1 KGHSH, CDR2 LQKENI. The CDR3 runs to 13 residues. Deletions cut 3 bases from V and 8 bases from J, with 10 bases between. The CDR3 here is CASSPPAGEKLFF. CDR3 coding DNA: TGTGCCAGCTCACCTCCGGCGGGGGAAAAACTGTTTTTT.

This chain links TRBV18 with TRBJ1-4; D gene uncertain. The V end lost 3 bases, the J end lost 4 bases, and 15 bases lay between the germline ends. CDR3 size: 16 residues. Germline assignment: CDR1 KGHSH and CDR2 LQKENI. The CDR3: CASSPEYGAFNEKLFF. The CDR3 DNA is TGTGCCAGCTCACCTGAATATGGAGCGTTTAATGAAAAACTGTTTTTT.

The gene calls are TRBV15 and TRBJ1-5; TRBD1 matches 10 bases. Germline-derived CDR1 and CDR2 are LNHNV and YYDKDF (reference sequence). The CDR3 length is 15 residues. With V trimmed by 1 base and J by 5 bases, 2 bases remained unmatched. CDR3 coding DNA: TGTGCCACCAGCAGAGGGACAGGGGGGGATCAGCCCCAGCATTTT. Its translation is CATSRGTGGDQPQHF.

In nucleotides, the CDR3 is TGTGCCAGCAGTTACCGGGGACTAGCGGTGAATGAGCAGTTCTTC. As protein: CASSYRGLAVNEQFF. This chain connects TRBV6-5 to TRBJ2-1; TRBD2 agrees at 11 bases. Germline assignment: CDR1 MNHEY and CDR2 SVGAGI. The junction had 4 bases not matched to a gene; V was cut back by 2 bases and J by 7 bases. CDR3 length: 15 amino acids.

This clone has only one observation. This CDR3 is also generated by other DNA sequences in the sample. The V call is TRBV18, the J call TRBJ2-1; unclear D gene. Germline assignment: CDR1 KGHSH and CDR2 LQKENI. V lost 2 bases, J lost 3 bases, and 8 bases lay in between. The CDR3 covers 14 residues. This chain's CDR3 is CASSPSASYNEQFF. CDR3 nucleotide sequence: TGTGCCAGCTCACCATCGGCCAGCTACAATGAGCAGTTCTTC.

CDR3 nucleotide sequence: TGTGCCAGCAGTGAAGCCCGGGGGCACTACAATGAGCAGTTCTTC. Its protein is CASSEARGHYNEQFF. The chain links TRBV2 to TRBJ2-1, with D perhaps TRBD1 or TRBD2 (6 bases each). Germline V CDR1 and CDR2: SNHLY, FYNNEI. The CDR3 is made up of 15 amino acids. V lost 0 bases and J lost 3, with 9 bases in between.